The present TCR beta chain was sequenced within a study of technical replicates of blood from a handful of donors. Germline V gene sequence: CDR1 PRHDT, CDR2 FYEKMQ (reference sequence). The CDR3 loop spans 14 amino acids. V was pared by 2 bases and J by 8 bases, with 15 bases between. Sequenced by immunoSEQ multiplex PCR; TCRdb stores in-frame clones only, minus some. The sample consists of about 70,000 clones, approximately 92% of them appearing once. The material sequenced was T cells isolated from PBMCs. The chain recombines TRBV13 with TRBJ1-2; possibly TRBD1 for D (5 bases). The TCR was taken from a human donor in good health. The CDR3 DNA reads TGTGCCAGCAGCTTAAGTACAGGTGATCGGGGCTACACCTTC. Amino acids: CASSLSTGDRGYTF. The complete variable domain, with remaining parts taken from reference TRBV13 and TRBJ1-2, reads AAGVIQSPRHLIKEKRETATLKCYPIPRHDTVYWYQQGPGQDPQFLISFYEKMQSDKGSIPDRFSAQQFSDYHSELNMSSLELGDSALYFCASSLSTGDRGYTFGSGTRLTVV.